Following are 7 T cell receptor beta chains from one sample sequenced in a study of blood T cell repertoires in COVID-19. This table comes from immunoSEQ multiplex PCR, and its TCRdb copy is limited to in-frame clones, with some not included. The sample includes roughly 250,000 clones, 70% to 90% of them seen just once. Sequencing input: PBMCs or T cells enriched from blood (not recorded which). These receptors were collected from a woman between 25 and 40 years old who had recovered from COVID-19.

This sequence joins TRBV3-1 (or the pseudogene TRBV3-2) and TRBJ2-2; D is ambiguous. V shed 7 bases and J shed 9 bases, with 12 bases lying between them. From germline, CDR1 is LGHDT and CDR2 YNNKEL (reference sequence). This CDR3 has 12 amino acids. DNA for the CDR3: TGTGCCAGCAACCTCCAGTCTCGGGAGCTGTTTTTT. It is translated as CASNLQSRELFF.

The CDR3 region has the DNA TGTGCCAGCAGTTACTCGTCATCACCCCTCCACTTT. It encodes CASSYSSSPLHF. The chain combines TRBV6-5 with TRBJ1-6, with unresolved D. Between the trimmed V and J ends, which lost 0 bases and 10 bases, there was a span of 4 bases. The germline gives CDR1 MNHEY, CDR2 SVGAGI. The CDR3 runs to 12 residues.

The chain links TRBV7-8 to TRBJ2-1, with 14 bases fitting TRBD2. Per germline, CDR1 SGHVS and CDR2 FQNEAQ. V shed 4 bases and J 0 bases; nucleotides not matched to a gene: 5. CDR3 size: 18 residues. The chain's CDR3 is CASSWGLAGASSYNEQFF. CDR3 nucleotides: TGTGCCAGCAGCTGGGGACTAGCGGGAGCCAGCTCCTACAATGAGCAGTTCTTC.

The V call is TRBV19, the J call TRBJ2-7; TRBD1 agrees at 9 bases. V shed 1 base, J shed 6 bases, and the junction held 7 bases outside the gene matches. From germline, CDR1 is LNHDA and CDR2 SQIVND (reference sequence). The CDR3 consists of 15 residues. In DNA form, the CDR3 reads TGTGCCAGTAGTATAGTAAGGGACAGGGTGAGCGAGCAGTACTTC. The encoded protein is CASSIVRDRVSEQYF. The variable domain in full, with the rest retrieved from reference TRBV19 and TRBJ2-7, is DGGITQSPKYLFRKEGQNVTLSCEQNLNHDAMYWYRQDPGQGLRLIYYSQIVNDFQKGDIAEGYSVSREKKESFPLTVTSAQKNPTAFYLCASSIVRDRVSEQYFGPGTRLTVT.

The J gene is TRBJ2-3, the V gene TRBV5-1; 9 bases map to TRBD1. The germline V gene has CDR1 SGHRS and CDR2 YFSETQ. V was clipped by 4 bases and J by 6 bases; unmatched bases: 12. This CDR3 spans 16 amino acids. The CDR3 DNA is TGCGCCAGCAGCCACCCCATGGGACAGGGTACGGATACGCAGTATTTT. Its translation is CASSHPMGQGTDTQYF.

The chain links TRBV2 to TRBJ2-3; the D gene is possibly TRBD2 (6 bases). Germline CDR1 is SNHLY and CDR2 is FYNNEI. Deletions cut 4 bases from V and 0 bases from J, with 11 bases between. The CDR3 is made up of 15 amino acids. CDR3: CASSVSSGSTDTQYF. CDR3 coding DNA: TGTGCCAGCAGTGTTAGTAGCGGAAGCACAGATACGCAGTATTTT. The full variable domain, its missing parts supplied by reference TRBV2 and TRBJ2-3, is EPEVTQTPSHQVTQMGQEVILRCVPISNHLYFYWYRQILGQKVEFLVSFYNNEISEKSEIFDDQFSVERPDGSNFTLKIRSTKLEDSAMYFCASSVSSGSTDTQYFGPGTRLTVL.

The chain combines TRBV15 with TRBJ2-5; D is perhaps TRBD2 (6 bases). Germline V CDR1 and CDR2: LNHNV, YYDKDF (reference sequence). The CDR3 runs to 15 residues. Trimming stripped 1 base from V and 2 bases from J, with 11 bases between. The CDR3 nucleotides are TGTGCCACCAGCAGAGCGGGGGACTTTCAAGAGACCCAGTACTTC. It encodes CATSRAGDFQETQYF.